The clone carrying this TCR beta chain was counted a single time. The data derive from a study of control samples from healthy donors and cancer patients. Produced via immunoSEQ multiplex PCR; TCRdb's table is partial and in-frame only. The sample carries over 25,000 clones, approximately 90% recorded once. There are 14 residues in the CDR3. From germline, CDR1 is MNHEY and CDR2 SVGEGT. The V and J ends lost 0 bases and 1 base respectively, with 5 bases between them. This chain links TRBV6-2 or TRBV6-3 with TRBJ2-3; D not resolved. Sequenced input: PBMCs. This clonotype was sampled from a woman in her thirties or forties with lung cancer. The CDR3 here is CASSYSGGTDTQYF. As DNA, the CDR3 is TGTGCCAGCAGTTACTCAGGCGGCACAGATACGCAGTATTTT.